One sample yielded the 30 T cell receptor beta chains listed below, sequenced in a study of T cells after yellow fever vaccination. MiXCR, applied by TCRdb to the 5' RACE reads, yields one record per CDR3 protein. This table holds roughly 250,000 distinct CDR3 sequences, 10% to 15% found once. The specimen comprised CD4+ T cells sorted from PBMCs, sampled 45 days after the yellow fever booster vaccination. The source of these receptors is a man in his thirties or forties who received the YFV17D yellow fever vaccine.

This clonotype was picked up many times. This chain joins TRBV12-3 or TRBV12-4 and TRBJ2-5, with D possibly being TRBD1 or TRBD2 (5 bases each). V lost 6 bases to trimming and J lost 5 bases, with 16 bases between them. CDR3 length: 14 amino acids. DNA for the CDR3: TGTGCCAGCAGGAGGGGAGTAGCAGCTGAGACCCAGTACTTC. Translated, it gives CASRRGVAAETQYF.

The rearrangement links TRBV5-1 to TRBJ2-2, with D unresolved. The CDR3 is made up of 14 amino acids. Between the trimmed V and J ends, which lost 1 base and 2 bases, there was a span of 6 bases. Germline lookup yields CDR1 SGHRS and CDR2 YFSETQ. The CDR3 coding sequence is TGCGCCAGCAGCTTGCTCAGTAACACCGGGGAGCTGTTTTTT. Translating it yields CASSLLSNTGELFF.

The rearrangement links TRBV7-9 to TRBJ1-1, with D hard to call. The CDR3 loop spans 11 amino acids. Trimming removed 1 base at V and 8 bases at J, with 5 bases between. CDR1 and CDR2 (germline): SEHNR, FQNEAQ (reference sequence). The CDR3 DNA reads TGTGCCAGCAGCTTAGACAACGAAGCTTTCTTT. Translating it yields CASSLDNEAFF.

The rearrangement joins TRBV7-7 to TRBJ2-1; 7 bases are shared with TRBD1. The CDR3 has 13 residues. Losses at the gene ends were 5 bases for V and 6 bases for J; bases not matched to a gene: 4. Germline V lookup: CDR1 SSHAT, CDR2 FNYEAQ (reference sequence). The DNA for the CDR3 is TGTGCCAGCAGCGGAACAGGGGCCAATGAGCAGTTCTTC. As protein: CASSGTGANEQFF.

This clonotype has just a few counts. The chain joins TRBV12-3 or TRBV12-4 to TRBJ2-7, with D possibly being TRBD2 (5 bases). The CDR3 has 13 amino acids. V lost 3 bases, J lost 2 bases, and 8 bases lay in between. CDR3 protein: CASSFRRAYEQYF. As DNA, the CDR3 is TGTGCCAGCAGTTTCAGGCGGGCCTACGAGCAGTACTTC.

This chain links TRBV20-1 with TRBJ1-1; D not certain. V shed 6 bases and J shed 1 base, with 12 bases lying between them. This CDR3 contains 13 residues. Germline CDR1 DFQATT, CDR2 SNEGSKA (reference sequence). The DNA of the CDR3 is TGCAGTGCCAGAACCGGGCCGAACACTGAAGCTTTCTTT. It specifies CSARTGPNTEAFF.

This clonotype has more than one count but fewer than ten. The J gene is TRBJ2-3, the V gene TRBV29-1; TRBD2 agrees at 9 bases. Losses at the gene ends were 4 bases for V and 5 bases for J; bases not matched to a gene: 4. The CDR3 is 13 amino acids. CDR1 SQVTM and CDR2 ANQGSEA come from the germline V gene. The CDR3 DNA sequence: TGCAGCGTTGGCCCAGCGGGAGGAGATACGCAGTATTTT. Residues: CSVGPAGGDTQYF.

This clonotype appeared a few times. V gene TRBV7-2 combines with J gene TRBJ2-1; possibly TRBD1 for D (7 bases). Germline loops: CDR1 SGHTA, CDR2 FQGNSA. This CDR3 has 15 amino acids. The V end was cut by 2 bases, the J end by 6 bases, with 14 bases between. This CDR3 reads CASSLQGGKGNEQFF. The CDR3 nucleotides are TGTGCCAGCAGCTTACAGGGGGGTAAGGGCAATGAGCAGTTCTTC.

The CDR3 region is CSVEEISSGTGELFF. The CDR3 region has the DNA TGCAGCGTTGAAGAGATTTCTTCGGGCACCGGGGAGCTGTTTTTT. The chain combines TRBV29-1 with TRBJ2-2, with D unclear. The V end lost 0 bases, the J end lost 4 bases, and 12 bases lay between the germline ends. Germline CDR1 SQVTM, CDR2 ANQGSEA. The CDR3 covers 15 residues.

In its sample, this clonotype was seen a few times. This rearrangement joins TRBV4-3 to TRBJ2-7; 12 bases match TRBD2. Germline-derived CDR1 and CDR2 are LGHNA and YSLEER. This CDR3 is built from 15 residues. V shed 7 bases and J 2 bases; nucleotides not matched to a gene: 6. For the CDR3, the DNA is TGCGCCAGCACAACCGGACTAGCGGGGCCCTACGAGCAGTACTTC. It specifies CASTTGLAGPYEQYF.

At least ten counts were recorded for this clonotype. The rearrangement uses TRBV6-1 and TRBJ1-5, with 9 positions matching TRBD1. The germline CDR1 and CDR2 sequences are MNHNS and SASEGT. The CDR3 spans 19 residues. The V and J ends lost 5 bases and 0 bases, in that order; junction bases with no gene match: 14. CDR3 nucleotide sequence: TGTGCCAGCAGTCCCCCGACAGGGGGGTCCCCTAATAGCAATCAGCCCCAGCATTTT. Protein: CASSPPTGGSPNSNQPQHF.

As DNA, the CDR3 is TGTGCCAGCAGCTTCGGAGCGGGACAAGAGACCCAGTACTTC. Protein sequence: CASSFGAGQETQYF. The chain has TRBV7-2 and TRBJ2-5; 7 bases agree with TRBD2. The length of the CDR3 is 14 residues. The ends lost 3 bases at V and 2 bases at J; junction bases unmatched: 3. The germline V gene encodes CDR1 SGHTA and CDR2 FQGNSA.

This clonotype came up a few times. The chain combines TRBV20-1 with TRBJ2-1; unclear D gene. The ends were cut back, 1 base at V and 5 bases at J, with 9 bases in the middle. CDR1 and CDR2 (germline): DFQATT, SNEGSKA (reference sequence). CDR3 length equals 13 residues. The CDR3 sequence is CSARGSFHNEQFF. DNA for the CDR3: TGCAGTGCTAGAGGTAGCTTCCACAATGAGCAGTTCTTC.

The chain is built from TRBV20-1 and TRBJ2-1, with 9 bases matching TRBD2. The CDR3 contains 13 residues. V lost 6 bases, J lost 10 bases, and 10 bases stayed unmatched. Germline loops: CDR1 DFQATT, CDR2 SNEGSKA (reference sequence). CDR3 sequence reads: CSANSGSGWEQFF. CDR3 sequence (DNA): TGCAGTGCAAATAGCGGGAGTGGCTGGGAGCAGTTCTTC.

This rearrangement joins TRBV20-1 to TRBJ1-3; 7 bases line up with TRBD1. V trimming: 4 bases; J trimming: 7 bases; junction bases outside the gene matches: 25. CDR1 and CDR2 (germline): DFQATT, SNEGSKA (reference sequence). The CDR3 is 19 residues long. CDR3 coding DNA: TGCAGTGCTACTAGGGCCCCCCGACAGGGTATAGCTGTGGCGAACACCATATATTTT. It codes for CSATRAPRQGIAVANTIYF.

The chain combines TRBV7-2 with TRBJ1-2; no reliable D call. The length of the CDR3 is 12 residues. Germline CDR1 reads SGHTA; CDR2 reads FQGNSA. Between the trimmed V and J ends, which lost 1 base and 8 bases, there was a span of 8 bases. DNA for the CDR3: TGTGCCAGCAGCTTAGATGGTCTCGGCTACACCTTC. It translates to CASSLDGLGYTF.

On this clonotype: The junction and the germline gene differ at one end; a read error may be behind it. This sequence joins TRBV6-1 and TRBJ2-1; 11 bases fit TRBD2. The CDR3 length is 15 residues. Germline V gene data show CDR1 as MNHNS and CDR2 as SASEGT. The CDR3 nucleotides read TGTGCCAGCAGTGAACTGGGACTAGCGGCCAATGAGGAGTTCTTC. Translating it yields CASSELGLAANEEFF.

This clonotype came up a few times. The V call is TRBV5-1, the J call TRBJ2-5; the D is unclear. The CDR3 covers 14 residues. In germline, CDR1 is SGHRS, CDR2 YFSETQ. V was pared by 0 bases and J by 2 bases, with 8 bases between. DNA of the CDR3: TGCGCCAGCAGCTTGGAGTCCCAGCAAGAGACCCAGTACTTC. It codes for CASSLESQQETQYF.

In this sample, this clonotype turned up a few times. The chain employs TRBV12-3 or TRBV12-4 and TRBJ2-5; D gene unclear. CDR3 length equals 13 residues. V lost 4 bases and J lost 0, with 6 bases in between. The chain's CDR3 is CASSSLHQETQYF. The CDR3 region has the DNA TGTGCCAGCAGTTCCCTCCACCAAGAGACCCAGTACTTC.

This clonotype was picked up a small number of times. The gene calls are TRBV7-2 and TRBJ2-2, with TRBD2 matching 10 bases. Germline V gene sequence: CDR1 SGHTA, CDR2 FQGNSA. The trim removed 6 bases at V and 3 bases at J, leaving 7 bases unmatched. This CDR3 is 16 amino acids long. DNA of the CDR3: TGTGCCAGCAGTCTGTCTAGCGGGAGATACACCGGGGAGCTGTTTTTT. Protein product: CASSLSSGRYTGELFF.

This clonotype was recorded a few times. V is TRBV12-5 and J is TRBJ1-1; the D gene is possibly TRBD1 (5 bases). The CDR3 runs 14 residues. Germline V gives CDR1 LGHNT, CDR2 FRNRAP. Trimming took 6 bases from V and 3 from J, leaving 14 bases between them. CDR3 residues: CASGRGGVDTEAFF. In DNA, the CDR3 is TGTGCTAGTGGACGCGGGGGGGTAGACACTGAAGCTTTCTTT.

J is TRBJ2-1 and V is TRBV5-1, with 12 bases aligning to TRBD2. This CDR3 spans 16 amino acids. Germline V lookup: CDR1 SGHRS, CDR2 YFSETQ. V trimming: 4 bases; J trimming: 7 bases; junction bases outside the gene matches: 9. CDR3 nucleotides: TGCGCCAGCAGCACCGCTAGCGGGAGGGCCGGAAATGAGCAGTTCTTC. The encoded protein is CASSTASGRAGNEQFF.

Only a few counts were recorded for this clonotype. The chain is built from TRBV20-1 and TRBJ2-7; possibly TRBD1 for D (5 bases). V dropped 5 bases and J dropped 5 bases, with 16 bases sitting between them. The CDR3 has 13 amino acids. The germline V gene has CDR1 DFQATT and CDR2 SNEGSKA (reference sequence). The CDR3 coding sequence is TGCAGTGCTCAGGGTCCGGCGGTCCACGAGCAGTACTTC. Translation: CSAQGPAVHEQYF.

The CDR3 reads CAISTGQSKETQYF. The CDR3 region has the DNA TGTGCCATCAGTACGGGACAGAGTAAAGAGACCCAGTACTTC. The chain combines TRBV10-3 with TRBJ2-5, with 7 bases that match TRBD1. The CDR3 sequence is 14 residues long. The germline V gene encodes CDR1 ENHRY and CDR2 SYGVKD. After removal of 5 bases from V and 3 bases from J, the junction contained 6 bases not matched to a gene.

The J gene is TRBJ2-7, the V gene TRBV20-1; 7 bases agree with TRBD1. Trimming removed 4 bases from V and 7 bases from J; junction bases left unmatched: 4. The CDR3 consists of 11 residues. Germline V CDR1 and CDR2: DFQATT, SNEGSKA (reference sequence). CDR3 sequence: CSAMTGFEQYF. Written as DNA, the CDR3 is TGCAGTGCTATGACAGGGTTTGAGCAGTACTTC.

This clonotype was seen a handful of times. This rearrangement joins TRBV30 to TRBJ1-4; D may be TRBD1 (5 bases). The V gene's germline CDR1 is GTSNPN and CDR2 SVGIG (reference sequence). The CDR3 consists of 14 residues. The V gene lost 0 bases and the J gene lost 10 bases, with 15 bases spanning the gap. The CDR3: CAWSVLDGTGKLFF. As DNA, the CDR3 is TGTGCCTGGAGTGTACTCGATGGGACTGGAAAACTGTTTTTT.

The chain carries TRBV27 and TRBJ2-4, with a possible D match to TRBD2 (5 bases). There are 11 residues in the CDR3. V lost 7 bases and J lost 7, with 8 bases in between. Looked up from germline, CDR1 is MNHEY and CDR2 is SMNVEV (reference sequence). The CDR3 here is CASKRGNIQYF. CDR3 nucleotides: TGTGCCAGCAAAAGAGGGAACATTCAGTACTTC.

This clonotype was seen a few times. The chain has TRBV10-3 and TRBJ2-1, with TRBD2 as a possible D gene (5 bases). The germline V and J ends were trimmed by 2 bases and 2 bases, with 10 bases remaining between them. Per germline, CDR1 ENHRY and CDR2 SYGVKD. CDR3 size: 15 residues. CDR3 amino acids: CAISEVSATYNEQFF. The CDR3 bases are TGTGCCATCAGTGAGGTTAGCGCTACCTACAATGAGCAGTTCTTC.

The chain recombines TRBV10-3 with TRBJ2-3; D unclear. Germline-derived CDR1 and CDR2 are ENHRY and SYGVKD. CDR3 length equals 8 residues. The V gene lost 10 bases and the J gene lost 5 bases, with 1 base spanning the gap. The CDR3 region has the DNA TGTGCCAAAGATACGCAGTATTTT. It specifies CAKDTQYF.

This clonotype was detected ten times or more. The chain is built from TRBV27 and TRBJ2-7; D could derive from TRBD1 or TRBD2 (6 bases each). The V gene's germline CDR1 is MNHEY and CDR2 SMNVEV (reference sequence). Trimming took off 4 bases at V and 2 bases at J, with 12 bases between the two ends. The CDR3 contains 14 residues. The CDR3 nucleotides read TGTGCCAGCAGTTCTCCCGGGGGCCCCTACGAGCAGTACTTC. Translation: CASSSPGGPYEQYF.